The 25 T cell receptor beta chains below were found in one sample sequenced in a study of cytomegalovirus exposure and HLA in healthy donors. TCRdb keeps only in-frame clones here, not all; method: immunoSEQ multiplex PCR. Of about 160,000 clones in the sample, around four fifths were seen once. Sequencing used PBMCs. These receptors all stem from a man younger than 40 in good health and CMV-seropositive.

The genes are TRBV7-3 and TRBJ1-3; D uncertain. Trimming took off 5 bases at V and 0 bases at J, with 8 bases between the two ends. The length of the CDR3 is 14 residues. Germline V gene data show CDR1 as SGHTA and CDR2 as FQGTGA. The CDR3 DNA is TGTGCCAGCAGCGCCGACAACTCTGGAAACACCATATATTTT. Translating gives CASSADNSGNTIYF.

The CDR3 sequence is CASSLMGQGNEKLFF. The CDR3 bases are TGTGCCAGCAGCTTAATGGGACAGGGGAATGAAAAACTGTTTTTT. V is TRBV7-2 and J is TRBJ1-4, with 10 positions matching TRBD1. The germline V gene has CDR1 SGHTA and CDR2 FQGNSA. The V and J ends lost 2 bases and 5 bases, in that order; junction bases with no gene match: 2. This CDR3 is built from 15 residues. Using reference TRBV7-2 and TRBJ1-4 for the parts outside the CDR3, the full variable domain is GAGVSQSPSNKVTEKGKDVELRCDPISGHTALYWYRQSLGQGLEFLIYFQGNSAPDKSGLPSDRFSAERTGGSVSTLTIQRTQQEDSAVYLCASSLMGQGNEKLFFGSGTQLSVL.

The chain has TRBV5-5 and TRBJ2-3; D is possibly TRBD2 (6 bases). CDR3 length: 14 residues. Germline assignment: CDR1 SGHKS and CDR2 YYEKEE (reference sequence). V lost 0 bases, J lost 2 bases, and 7 bases lay in between. The CDR3 sequence is CASSLVADTDTQYF. As DNA, the CDR3 is TGTGCCAGCAGCTTGGTAGCGGACACAGATACGCAGTATTTT.

The chain couples TRBV2 to TRBJ1-6; the match to TRBD1 covers 8 bases. Germline V CDR1 and CDR2: SNHLY, FYNNEI. The CDR3 length is 16 residues. Trimming removed 6 bases from V and 2 bases from J; junction bases left unmatched: 6. CDR3 loop: CASRNGQGPYNSPLHF. DNA of the CDR3: TGTGCCAGCAGGAACGGACAGGGCCCCTATAATTCACCCCTCCACTTT.

The genes are TRBV7-9 and TRBJ2-3, with 12 nucleotides matching TRBD2. CDR1 SEHNR and CDR2 FQNEAQ come from the germline V gene (reference sequence). The CDR3 covers 18 residues. V lost 1 base to trimming and J lost 1 base; unmatched junction nucleotides: 6. DNA for the CDR3: TGTGCCAGCAGCTTAGGCCTAGCGGGGGGGCTGGGCACAGATACGCAGTATTTT. It codes for CASSLGLAGGLGTDTQYF.

The chain uses TRBV6-5 and TRBJ2-1, with TRBD2 matching over 9 bases. Germline CDR1 reads MNHEY; CDR2 reads SVGAGI. The CDR3 has 14 amino acids. V was clipped by 1 base and J by 7 bases; unmatched bases: 2. CDR3 sequence reads: CASSYWRGGNEQFF. The CDR3 coding sequence is TGTGCCAGCAGTTACTGGCGGGGGGGGAATGAGCAGTTCTTC.

The chain couples TRBV6-4 to TRBJ2-3; TRBD2 agrees at 10 bases. Germline trimming cut 5 bases from V and 4 bases from J; bases unmatched to any gene: 3. From germline, CDR1 is MRHNA and CDR2 SNTAGT. The CDR3 consists of 14 residues. The CDR3 DNA is TGTGCCAGCAGTTCCAGCGGGGGGGCAGATACGCAGTATTTT. Amino acids: CASSSSGGADTQYF.

V usage is TRBV9 and J usage is TRBJ2-5; TRBD2 is a possible D gene (5 bases). The germline CDR1 and CDR2 sequences are SGDLS and YYNGEE. The CDR3 covers 15 residues. V lost 3 bases, J lost 5 bases, and 17 bases lay in between. For the CDR3, the DNA is TGTGCCAGCAGCGCCCTAGGGCGGGCCAGGGAGACCCAGTACTTC. Its protein product is CASSALGRARETQYF.

The chain recombines TRBV5-1 with TRBJ2-1; 7 bases line up with TRBD2. The CDR3 runs 15 residues. Germline values: CDR1 SGHRS, CDR2 YFSETQ. Losses at the gene ends were 4 bases for V and 3 bases for J; bases not matched to a gene: 7. The CDR3 DNA is TGCGCCAGCAGCACGGGACTATCATTCTACAATGAGCAGTTCTTC. It encodes CASSTGLSFYNEQFF.

The rearrangement joins TRBV5-1 to TRBJ1-4; a weak D match, TRBD1 (5 bases). Trimming cost V 0 bases and J 8 bases, with 11 bases left between them. Germline V gene data show CDR1 as SGHRS and CDR2 as YFSETQ. CDR3 length: 14 residues. CDR3 coding DNA: TGCGCCAGCAGCTTGGAAGTGGCAGGGGAAAAACTGTTTTTT. This sequence encodes CASSLEVAGEKLFF.

The rearrangement joins TRBV7-2 to TRBJ2-2; maybe TRBD2 (6 bases). The CDR3 is 17 amino acids. Per the germline V gene, CDR1 is SGHTA and CDR2 is FQGNSA. Trimming removed 5 bases at V and 0 bases at J, with 16 bases between. The CDR3 coding sequence is TGTGCCAGCAGCCCAGGGACTTGGGCCGCGAACACCGGGGAGCTGTTTTTT. Its translation: CASSPGTWAANTGELFF.

The chain couples TRBV2 to TRBJ1-6, with TRBD1 as a possible D gene (6 bases). V lost 7 bases and J 7 bases, leaving 11 bases between the germline ends. Per germline, CDR1 SNHLY and CDR2 FYNNEI. This CDR3 region has 13 residues. The CDR3 protein is CASTTRGNSPLHF. The DNA for the CDR3 is TGTGCCAGCACCACCAGGGGAAATTCACCCCTCCACTTT.

The chain has TRBV27 and TRBJ1-4; D possibly corresponds to TRBD1 (5 bases). Trimming took 1 base from V and 5 from J, leaving 26 bases between them. CDR1 MNHEY and CDR2 SMNVEV come from the germline V gene (reference sequence). This CDR3 is built from 20 residues. CDR3 residues: CASSLLIRGVDWEKNEKLFF. CDR3 DNA: TGTGCCAGCAGTTTATTGATCCGGGGGGTAGACTGGGAGAAAAATGAAAAACTGTTTTTT.

The chain joins TRBV6-6 to TRBJ1-1; 8 nucleotides agree with TRBD1. In germline, CDR1 is MNHNY, CDR2 SVGAGI (reference sequence). Germline trimming cut 5 bases from V and 12 bases from J; bases unmatched to any gene: 5. This CDR3 has 11 amino acids. CDR3 bases: TGTGCCAGCAGTCAGGGGGCGCGATCTTTCTTT. Translation gives CASSQGARSFF.

The chain carries TRBV5-1 and TRBJ2-7; D not resolved. Germline V lookup: CDR1 SGHRS, CDR2 YFSETQ. The CDR3 extends over 14 amino acids. V dropped 2 bases and J dropped 0 bases, with 9 bases sitting between them. The CDR3 protein is CASSLSGISYEQYF. For the CDR3, the DNA is TGCGCCAGCAGCTTATCAGGCATCTCCTACGAGCAGTACTTC.

The chain employs TRBV4-2 and TRBJ2-2, with 8 bases fitting TRBD2. Per the germline V gene, CDR1 is LGHNA and CDR2 is YNFKEQ. The length of the CDR3 is 19 residues. The V segment lost 0 bases and the J segment 0 bases; nucleotides outside the gene matches: 9. This CDR3 reads CASSQDELAGYANTGELFF. In nucleotides, the CDR3 is TGTGCCAGCAGCCAAGATGAGCTAGCGGGTTATGCGAACACCGGGGAGCTGTTTTTT.

This clone appeared a single time. The chain joins TRBV9 to TRBJ2-7, with D possibly matching TRBD2 (5 bases). V lost 3 bases and J lost 3, with 16 bases in between. From germline, CDR1 is SGDLS and CDR2 YYNGEE. This CDR3 has 15 amino acids. CDR3 sequence reads: CASSAYGGPLYEQYF. CDR3 coding DNA: TGTGCCAGCAGCGCCTACGGAGGCCCCCTCTACGAGCAGTACTTC.

The gene calls are TRBV11-2 and TRBJ1-1; D perhaps matches TRBD1 (6 bases). Trimming removed 5 bases from V and 4 bases from J, with 11 bases in between. The CDR3 has 13 amino acids. Germline V CDR1 and CDR2: SGHAT, FQNNGV. CDR3: CASSLRGFTEAFF. In DNA, the CDR3 is TGTGCCAGCAGCCTCAGGGGCTTCACTGAAGCTTTCTTT.

The chain recombines TRBV29-1 with TRBJ2-5, with D tentatively TRBD1 (6 bases). The CDR3 length is 15 residues. Germline CDR1 is SQVTM and CDR2 is ANQGSEA. The ends were cut back, 3 bases at V and 1 base at J, with 15 bases in the middle. CDR3 sequence: CSVDGRTDAQETQYF. CDR3 nucleotides: TGCAGCGTTGATGGTAGGACAGATGCCCAAGAGACCCAGTACTTC.

The chain uses TRBV7-9 and TRBJ2-5; 8 bases agree with TRBD2. The V gene's germline CDR1 is SEHNR and CDR2 FQNEAQ (reference sequence). CDR3 length: 17 residues. V lost 3 bases to trimming and J lost 0 bases; unmatched junction nucleotides: 9. For the CDR3, the DNA is TGTGCCAGCAGCTTCGAAATTCGGGGGGGACACCAAGAGACCCAGTACTTC. Its translation: CASSFEIRGGHQETQYF.

V usage is TRBV7-6 and J usage is TRBJ2-3; D uncertain. Trimming shortened V by 1 base and J by 4 bases, and 9 bases separated the two germline ends. This CDR3 is 14 amino acids long. CDR1 and CDR2 (germline): SGHVS, FNYEAQ. In nucleotides, the CDR3 is TGTGCCAGCAGCTTAGATATCTGGCCAGATACGCAGTATTTT. Protein product: CASSLDIWPDTQYF.

This clone came up once. This rearrangement joins TRBV6-6 to TRBJ2-5; 9 positions match TRBD2. Germline V gene data show CDR1 as MNHNY and CDR2 as SVGAGI (reference sequence). J was trimmed by 5 bases and V by 4 bases; bases with no gene match: 8. This CDR3 region has 15 residues. The CDR3 reads CASSFAGGPGETQYF. CDR3 DNA: TGTGCCAGCAGTTTCGCGGGGGGGCCGGGTGAGACCCAGTACTTC.

The rearrangement joins TRBV19 to TRBJ1-5; TRBD1 agrees at 10 bases. Germline CDR1 reads LNHDA; CDR2 reads SQIVND (reference sequence). The CDR3 spans 15 residues. With V trimmed by 5 bases and J by 7 bases, 8 bases remained unmatched. The CDR3 sequence is CASSQTGGRSQPQHF. The CDR3 nucleotides are TGTGCCAGTAGTCAGACAGGGGGCAGGAGCCAGCCCCAGCATTTT.

This clone turned up a few times. Other DNA sequences in this specimen translate into the identical CDR3. The rearrangement joins TRBV6-4 to TRBJ2-3; 8 bases map to TRBD2. The V segment lost 4 bases and the J segment 1 base; nucleotides outside the gene matches: 1. The CDR3 length is 14 residues. Germline V gene sequence: CDR1 MRHNA, CDR2 SNTAGT. The CDR3 DNA is TGTGCCAGCAGTGGAGCGGGGGGCACAGATACGCAGTATTTT. Protein: CASSGAGGTDTQYF.

This clone was detected once. The chain carries TRBV2 and TRBJ1-2; D possibly corresponds to TRBD1 (6 bases). V was pared by 6 bases and J by 4 bases, with 18 bases between. CDR3 length: 15 amino acids. CDR1 is SNHLY, CDR2 FYNNEI, per germline. CDR3 DNA sequence: TGTGCCAGCAGCGCCTTCGACAGGCCGGGCTATGGCTACACCTTC. Its translation is CASSAFDRPGYGYTF. Based on the CDR3 plus reference TRBV2 and TRBJ1-2, the full variable domain is EPEVTQTPSHQVTQMGQEVILRCVPISNHLYFYWYRQILGQKVEFLVSFYNNEISEKSEIFDDQFSVERPDGSNFTLKIRSTKLEDSAMYFCASSAFDRPGYGYTFGSGTRLTVV.